One and the same sample provided the 21 T cell receptor beta chains below, sequenced in a study of blood T cell repertoires in COVID-19 (dated by TCRdb to the early 2020s). The protocol used for the library was the immunoSEQ multiplex PCR assay. TCRdb retrieved this table from immuneACCESS and kept in-frame rearrangements only. Not all clones are present; in checked studies, unresolved V genes account for under half, and no reason is known for the remainder. Within this sample are 310,000 or so clones, with 86% of them counted one time only. The ten most abundant clones make up approximately 2% of the sample. Sequences were obtained from peripheral blood. Receptor source: a woman aged 25-40 years who had recovered from COVID-19.

The chain joins TRBV2 to TRBJ1-1; 7 positions agree with TRBD1. This CDR3 region has 17 residues. CDR1 and CDR2 (germline): SNHLY, FYNNEI. Unmatched junction bases numbered 15, after V lost 4 bases and J lost 4 bases. The CDR3 DNA sequence: TGTGCCAGCAGTGCCGAGTACTTGACAGGGTTGACCACTGAAGCTTTCTTT. It specifies CASSAEYLTGLTTEAFF.

The chain is built from TRBV29-1 and TRBJ2-3; TRBD2 might be the D (6 bases). The length of the CDR3 is 13 residues. Germline V lookup: CDR1 SQVTM, CDR2 ANQGSEA. The DNA for the CDR3 is TGCACCACGGGACTCTCGGGGACAGATACGCAGTATTTT. This sequence encodes CTTGLSGTDTQYF.

The rearrangement links TRBV2 to TRBJ2-6; D is undetermined. The CDR3 length is 13 residues. Germline assignment: CDR1 SNHLY and CDR2 FYNNEI. Trimming removed 6 bases at V and 1 base at J, with 4 bases between. The chain's CDR3 is CASRLSGANVLTF. As DNA, the CDR3 is TGTGCCAGCAGGTTATCTGGGGCCAACGTCCTGACTTTC.

V gene TRBV6-5 combines with J gene TRBJ1-3; D uncertain. The CDR3 contains 12 residues. The germline V gene has CDR1 MNHEY and CDR2 SVGAGI. Trimming took 8 bases from V and 0 from J, leaving 5 bases between them. This chain's CDR3 is CASYGSGNTIYF. The DNA for the CDR3 is TGTGCCAGCTACGGCTCTGGAAACACCATATATTTT.

The gene calls are TRBV2 and TRBJ2-7; possible D gene TRBD2, 5 bases. From germline, CDR1 is SNHLY and CDR2 FYNNEI. V lost 7 bases and J lost 0, with 19 bases in between. CDR3 size: 16 residues. CDR3 nucleotide sequence: TGTGCCAGCAAACATGGGCGGAGGAACCCCTCCTACGAGCAGTACTTC. Its translation is CASKHGRRNPSYEQYF.

The chain has TRBV11-2 and TRBJ1-2; D not certain. Germline V CDR1 and CDR2: SGHAT, FQNNGV. V was shortened by 2 bases and J by 6 bases, with 10 bases between the two germline ends. The CDR3 has 13 amino acids. The CDR3: CASSLRPRDGYTF. CDR3 coding DNA: TGTGCCAGCAGCTTACGGCCGCGGGATGGCTACACCTTC.

V is TRBV3-1 (or the pseudogene TRBV3-2) and J is TRBJ1-2, with TRBD1 matching over 9 bases. Unmatched junction bases numbered 7, after V lost 1 base and J lost 7 bases. This CDR3 contains 15 residues. Germline V lookup: CDR1 LGHDT, CDR2 YNNKEL (reference sequence). CDR3 DNA: TGTGCCAGCAGCCAAGCGAACAGGGGGCTTAGTGGCTACACCTTC. It translates to CASSQANRGLSGYTF.

The rearrangement uses TRBV11-2 and TRBJ2-3, with TRBD2 identical over 8 bases. Trimming took 2 bases from V and 2 from J; bases not matched to a gene: 6. The CDR3 runs 16 residues. Germline V gene lookup returns CDR1 SGHAT and CDR2 FQNNGV. The CDR3 DNA reads TGTGCCAGCAGCTTATTGAGCGGGGGCATCACAGATACGCAGTATTTT. It specifies CASSLLSGGITDTQYF. Full variable domain (missing parts from reference TRBV11-2 and TRBJ2-3): EAGVAQSPRYKIIEKRQSVAFWCNPISGHATLYWYQQILGQGPKLLIQFQNNGVVDDSQLPKDRFSAERLKGVDSTLKIQPAKLEDSAVYLCASSLLSGGITDTQYFGPGTRLTVL.

V usage is TRBV19 and J usage is TRBJ1-1; 7 nucleotides align to TRBD1. CDR3 length equals 11 residues. Germline values: CDR1 LNHDA, CDR2 SQIVND (reference sequence). With 11 bases clipped from V and 10 bases from J, the junction kept 10 bases outside the gene matches. The CDR3 bases are TGTGCCCTGGTAGGCCCAGGGGGAGCTTTCTTT. Translating it yields CALVGPGGAFF.

The chain has TRBV7-2 and TRBJ2-5, with 9 bases matching TRBD2. From germline, CDR1 is SGHTA and CDR2 FQGNSA. CDR3 length: 16 amino acids. J gave up 5 bases and V 2 bases, and 9 bases lay outside the gene matches. CDR3 in DNA: TGTGCCAGCAGCTTATGGGGCGGGAGGGCCGCTGAGACCCAGTACTTC. Amino acid sequence: CASSLWGGRAAETQYF.

The rearrangement joins TRBV11-2 to TRBJ1-4; no clear D. Trimming left V 1 base short and J 7 bases short, with 16 bases between. This CDR3 comprises 16 residues. Germline CDR1 is SGHAT and CDR2 is FQNNGV. The CDR3: CASSLGRGKGGEKLFF. Here the CDR3 DNA reads TGTGCCAGCAGCTTAGGGAGAGGGAAGGGAGGTGAAAAACTGTTTTTT.

This chain links TRBV5-1 with TRBJ2-6; TRBD1 might be the D (6 bases). Germline V gene sequence: CDR1 SGHRS, CDR2 YFSETQ. The length of the CDR3 is 15 residues. Trimming removed 4 bases from V and 2 bases from J, with 10 bases in between. For the CDR3, the DNA is TGCGCCAGCAGCCCCACAGGGACTGGGGCCAACGTCCTGACTTTC. This encodes CASSPTGTGANVLTF.

The chain carries TRBV27 and TRBJ1-2; D gene uncertain. The CDR3 is made up of 13 amino acids. CDR1 MNHEY and CDR2 SMNVEV come from the germline V gene (reference sequence). Trimming cost V 4 bases and J 7 bases, with 13 bases left between them. CDR3 in DNA: TGTGCCAGCAGTTCGAATTCAGGTGTTGGCTACACCTTC. It encodes CASSSNSGVGYTF.

This chain joins TRBV30 and TRBJ1-2; 7 bases are a match to TRBD1. The CDR3 contains 16 residues. V dropped 1 base and J dropped 0; count of bases not matched to a gene: 8. Germline V gives CDR1 GTSNPN, CDR2 SVGIG (reference sequence). The CDR3 protein is CAWSADRPFSNYGYTF. For the CDR3, the DNA is TGTGCCTGGAGTGCGGACAGGCCGTTTTCTAACTATGGCTACACCTTC.

The chain uses TRBV29-1 and TRBJ2-7; D perhaps matches TRBD1 (5 bases). V dropped 4 bases and J dropped 5 bases, with 9 bases sitting between them. The V gene's germline CDR1 is SQVTM and CDR2 ANQGSEA. The CDR3 covers 11 residues. The CDR3 region is CSVGSGHEQYF. The CDR3 nucleotides read TGCAGCGTTGGATCAGGGCACGAGCAGTACTTC.

The chain recombines TRBV7-2 with TRBJ2-2, with D possibly matching TRBD1 (5 bases). CDR1 SGHTA and CDR2 FQGNSA come from the germline V gene. The CDR3 consists of 14 residues. V dropped 3 bases and J dropped 1 base, with 6 bases sitting between them. CDR3 protein: CASSFGQNTGELFF. CDR3 nucleotide sequence: TGTGCCAGCAGCTTCGGACAGAACACCGGGGAGCTGTTTTTT.

The DNA of the CDR3 is TGCGCCAGCAGTCTCTCAGTGACCGGGGAGCTGTTTTTT. As protein: CASSLSVTGELFF. V is TRBV23-1 and J is TRBJ2-2; no firm D call. TRBV23-1 carries the ORF label, with uncertain function. The V and J ends lost 4 bases and 5 bases respectively, with 8 bases between them. This CDR3 has 13 amino acids.

The chain has TRBV30 and TRBJ1-1, with D uncertain. This CDR3 comprises 13 residues. Trimming pared 0 bases from V and 3 bases from J, leaving 8 bases between. Germline V lookup: CDR1 GTSNPN, CDR2 SVGIG (reference sequence). This chain's CDR3 is CAWSVAEDTEAFF. The CDR3 nucleotides are TGTGCCTGGAGTGTCGCAGAGGACACTGAAGCTTTCTTT.

The genes are TRBV6-5 and TRBJ2-7, with a tentative D call TRBD1 (6 bases). V lost 5 bases to trimming and J lost 4 bases, with 18 bases between them. From germline, CDR1 is MNHEY and CDR2 SVGAGI. This CDR3 comprises 15 residues. Written as DNA, the CDR3 is TGTGCCAGCAGTCCCTATGACAGGCGGCGATACGAGCAGTACTTC. This sequence encodes CASSPYDRRRYEQYF.

The chain links TRBV21-1 to TRBJ1-1; no check of the table's D call, TRBD1, against the DNA was made. TRBV21-1 has pseudogene status. CDR3 length: 10 residues. DNA of the CDR3: TGTGCCAGCAGCCAGGTAGAAGCTTTCTTT. Protein product: CASSQVEAFF.

V and J are TRBV2 and TRBJ1-6; the match to TRBD1 covers 7 bases. V gave up 6 bases and J gave up 1 base; unmatched junction bases: 3. CDR1 and CDR2 from the germline V gene are SNHLY and FYNNEI. The CDR3 totals 15 residues. CDR3 region: CASSPGGSYNSPLHF. As DNA, the CDR3 is TGTGCCAGCAGCCCAGGGGGGTCCTATAATTCACCCCTCCACTTT.